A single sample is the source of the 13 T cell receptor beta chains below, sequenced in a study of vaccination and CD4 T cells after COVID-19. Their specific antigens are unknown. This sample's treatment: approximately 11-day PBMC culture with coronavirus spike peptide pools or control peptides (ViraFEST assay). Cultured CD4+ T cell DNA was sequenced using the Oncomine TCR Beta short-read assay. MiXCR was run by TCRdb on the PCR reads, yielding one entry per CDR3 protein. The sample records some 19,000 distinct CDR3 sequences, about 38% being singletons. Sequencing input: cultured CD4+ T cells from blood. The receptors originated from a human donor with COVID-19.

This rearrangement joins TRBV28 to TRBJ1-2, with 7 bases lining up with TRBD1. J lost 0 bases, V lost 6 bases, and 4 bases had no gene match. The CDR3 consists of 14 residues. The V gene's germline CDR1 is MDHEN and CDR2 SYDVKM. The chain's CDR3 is CASSRQGSNYGYTF. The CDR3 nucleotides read TGTGCCAGCAGCCGACAGGGTTCTAACTATGGCTACACCTTC.

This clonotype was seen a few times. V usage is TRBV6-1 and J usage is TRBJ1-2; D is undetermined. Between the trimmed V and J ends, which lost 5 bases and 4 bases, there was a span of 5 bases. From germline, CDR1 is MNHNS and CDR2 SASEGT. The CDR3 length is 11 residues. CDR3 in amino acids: CASSRGYGYTF. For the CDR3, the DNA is TGTGCCAGCAGTCGGGGCTATGGCTACACCTTC.

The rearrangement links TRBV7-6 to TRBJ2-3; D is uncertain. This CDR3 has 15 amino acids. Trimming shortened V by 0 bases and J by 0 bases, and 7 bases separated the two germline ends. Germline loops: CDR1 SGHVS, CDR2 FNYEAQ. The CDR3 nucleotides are TGTGCCAGCAGCTTAGCCGACGGTAGCACAGATACGCAGTATTTT. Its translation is CASSLADGSTDTQYF.

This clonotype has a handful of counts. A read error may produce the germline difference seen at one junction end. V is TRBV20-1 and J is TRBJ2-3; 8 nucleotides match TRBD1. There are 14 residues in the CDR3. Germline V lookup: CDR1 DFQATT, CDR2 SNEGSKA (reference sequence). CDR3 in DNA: TGCAGCGCTACTAGGACAGGGTTTACAGATACGCAGTATTTT. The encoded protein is CSATRTGFTDTQYF.

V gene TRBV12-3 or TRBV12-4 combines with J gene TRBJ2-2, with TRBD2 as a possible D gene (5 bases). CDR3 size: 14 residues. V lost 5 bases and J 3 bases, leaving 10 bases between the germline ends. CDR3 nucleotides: TGTGCCAGCAGTAGATCCGGGGACACCGGGGAGCTGTTTTTT. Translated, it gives CASSRSGDTGELFF.

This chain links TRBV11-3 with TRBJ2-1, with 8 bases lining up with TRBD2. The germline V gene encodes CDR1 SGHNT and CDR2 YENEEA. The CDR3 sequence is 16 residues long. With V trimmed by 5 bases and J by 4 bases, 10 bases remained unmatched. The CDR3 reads CASSPQGRGAYNEQFF. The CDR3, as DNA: TGTGCCAGCAGCCCCCAAGGGCGGGGGGCATACAATGAGCAGTTCTTC.

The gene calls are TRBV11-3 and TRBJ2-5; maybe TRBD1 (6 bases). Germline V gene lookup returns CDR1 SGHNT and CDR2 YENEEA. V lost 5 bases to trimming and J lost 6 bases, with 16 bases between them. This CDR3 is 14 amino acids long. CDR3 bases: TGTGCCAGCAGCACCACACAGGGAGTAAAGACCCAGTACTTC. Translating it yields CASSTTQGVKTQYF.

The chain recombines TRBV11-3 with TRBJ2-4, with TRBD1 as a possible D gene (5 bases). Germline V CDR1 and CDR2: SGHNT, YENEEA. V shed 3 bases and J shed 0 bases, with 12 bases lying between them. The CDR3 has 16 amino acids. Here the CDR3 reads CASSFNQGLAKNIQYF. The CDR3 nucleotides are TGTGCCAGCAGCTTCAACCAGGGCTTAGCCAAAAACATTCAGTACTTC. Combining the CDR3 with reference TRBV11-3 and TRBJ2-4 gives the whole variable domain EAGVVQSPRYKIIEKKQPVAFWCNPISGHNTLYWYLQNLGQGPELLIRYENEEAVDDSQLPKDRFSAERLKGVDSTLKIQPAELGDSAVYLCASSFNQGLAKNIQYFGAGTRLSVL.

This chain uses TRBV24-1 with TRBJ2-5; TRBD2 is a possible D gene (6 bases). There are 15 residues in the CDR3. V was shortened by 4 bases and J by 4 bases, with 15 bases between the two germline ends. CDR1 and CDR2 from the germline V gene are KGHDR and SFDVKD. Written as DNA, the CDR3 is TGTGCCACCAGTGACCCTAGCGCGGGTCGAGAGACCCAGTACTTC. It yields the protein CATSDPSAGRETQYF.

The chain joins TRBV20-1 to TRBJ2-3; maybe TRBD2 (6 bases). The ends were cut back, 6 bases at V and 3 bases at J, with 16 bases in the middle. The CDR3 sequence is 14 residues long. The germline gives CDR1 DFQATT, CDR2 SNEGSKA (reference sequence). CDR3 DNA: TGCAGTGCCCCCCTGGCGGGGAGGACAGATACGCAGTATTTT. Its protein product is CSAPLAGRTDTQYF.

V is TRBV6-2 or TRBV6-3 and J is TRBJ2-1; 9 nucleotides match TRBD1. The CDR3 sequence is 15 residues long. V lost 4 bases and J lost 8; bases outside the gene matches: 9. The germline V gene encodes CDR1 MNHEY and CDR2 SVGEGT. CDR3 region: CASSFTGTGMDEQFF. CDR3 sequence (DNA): TGTGCCAGCAGTTTTACCGGGACAGGGATGGATGAGCAGTTCTTC.

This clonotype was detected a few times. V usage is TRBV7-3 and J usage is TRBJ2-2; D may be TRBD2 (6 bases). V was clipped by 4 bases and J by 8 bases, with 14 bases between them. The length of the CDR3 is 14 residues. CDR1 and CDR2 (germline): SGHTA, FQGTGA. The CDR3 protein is CASSSLASAGELFF. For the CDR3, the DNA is TGTGCCAGCAGCTCCCTGGCTAGCGCTGGGGAGCTGTTTTTT.

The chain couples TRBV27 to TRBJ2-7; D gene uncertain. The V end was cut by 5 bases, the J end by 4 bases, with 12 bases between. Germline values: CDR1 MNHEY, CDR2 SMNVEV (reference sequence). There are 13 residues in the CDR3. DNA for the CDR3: TGTGCCAGCAGTCCCCGGTCCGCTTACGAGCAGTACTTC. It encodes CASSPRSAYEQYF.